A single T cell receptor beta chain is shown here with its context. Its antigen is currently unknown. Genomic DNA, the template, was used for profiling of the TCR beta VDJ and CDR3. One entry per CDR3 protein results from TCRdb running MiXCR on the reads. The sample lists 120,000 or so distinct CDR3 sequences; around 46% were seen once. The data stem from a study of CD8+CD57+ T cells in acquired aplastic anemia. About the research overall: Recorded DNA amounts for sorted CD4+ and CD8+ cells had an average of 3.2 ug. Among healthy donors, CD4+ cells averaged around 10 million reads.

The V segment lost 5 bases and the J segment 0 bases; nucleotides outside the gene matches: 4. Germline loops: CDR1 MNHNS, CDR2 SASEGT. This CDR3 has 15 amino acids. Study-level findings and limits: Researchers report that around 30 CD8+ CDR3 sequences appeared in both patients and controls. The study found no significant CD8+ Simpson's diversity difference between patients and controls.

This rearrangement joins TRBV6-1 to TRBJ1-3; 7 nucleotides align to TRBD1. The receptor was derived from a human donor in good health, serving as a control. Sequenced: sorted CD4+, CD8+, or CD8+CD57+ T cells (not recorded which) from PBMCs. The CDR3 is CASSTGQSSGNTIYF. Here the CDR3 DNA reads TGTGCCAGCAGTACGGGACAGAGCTCTGGAAACACCATATATTTT.